This T cell receptor (beta chain) derives from a study of blood T cells in healthy people across ages. CDR3 length equals 12 residues. Germline CDR1 and CDR2: MDHEN and SYDVKM. Trimming removed 8 bases at V and 2 bases at J, with 9 bases between. A second PCR, run for roughly 7 to 12 cycles, used a sample-barcoded 5' primer plus a J-beta primer mix. A 12-random-nucleotide template-switch adaptor tagged each cDNA molecule. TCRdb itself ran the 5' RACE reads through MiXCR, one entry per CDR3 protein. The data hold 750,000 to 1,000,000 distinct CDR3 sequences, with about 27% observed a single time. This same sample was also taken into another study, of T cells of mothers and their children. According to that study: Every mother supplied over 8 million TCR beta CDR3 reads and every child around 3 million. The output of TCR recombination is shaped by thymic selection similarly in related and unrelated pairs.

The receptor was isolated from a woman aged 40-49 years in good health. V and J are TRBV28 and TRBJ1-2, with no clear D. The sample comprised blood. CDR3 in amino acids: CASASSNYGYTF. The CDR3, as DNA: TGTGCCAGCGCAAGTTCCAACTATGGCTACACCTTC.